This T cell receptor beta chain was captured by sequencing in a study of shared clonotypes between healthy human individuals. The overall study: The donor group consisted of two women and three men, aged 18 to 49.

The authors ran the assay at deep level. Splitting of each subset's genomic DNA was done evenly across several immunoSEQ plates. The unsorted PBMC sample used ten immunoSEQ deep assay plates. Only in-frame clones appear in the TCRdb table, and some are missing; sequencing was by immunoSEQ multiplex PCR. The sample holds about half a million clones, 70% to 85% seen once. CDR3 length: 15 residues. Germline CDR1 and CDR2: WSHSY and SAAADI. Trimming removed 5 bases from V and 0 bases from J, with 13 bases in between. This clone has just one count. This receptor was taken from a woman in her thirties or forties in good health. Some clones in this sample may be carry-over from other donors' samples. This chain links TRBV10-2 with TRBJ1-1; D call uncertain. The sequenced material came from PBMCs. This CDR3 is CASSLEPAVNTEAFF. The CDR3 DNA is TGCGCCAGCAGTCTCGAACCTGCAGTGAACACTGAAGCTTTCTTT.